The 10 T cell receptor beta chains below all came from one sample that was sequenced in a study of blood T cell repertoires in COVID-19 (TCRdb year 2020). Libraries came from the immunoSEQ multiplex PCR assay. Here the immuneACCESS table is served through TCRdb, limited to in-frame sequences with V and J called. Missing clones are a known gap in these copies; in checked studies unresolved V genes cover under half, and the rest lacks a known reason. This sample gives under 150,000 clones in total; 83% of them show up just once. 18% of the sample comes from the top ten. Specimen: PBMCs or T cells enriched from blood (not recorded which). The receptors were gathered from a man aged 25-40 years who had recovered from COVID-19.

The V call is TRBV25-1, the J call TRBJ2-5; no reliable D call. The ends were cut back, 9 bases at V and 0 bases at J, with 17 bases in the middle. This CDR3 is built from 15 residues. Per germline, CDR1 MGHDK and CDR2 SYGVNS. CDR3 nucleotide sequence: TGTGCCAGTAGCAGCCCAGCTCTGTACCAAGAGACCCAGTACTTC. Protein sequence: CASSSPALYQETQYF.

This chain links TRBV3-1 (or the pseudogene TRBV3-2) with TRBJ1-5, with 7 bases fitting TRBD1. J lost 2 bases, V lost 4 bases, and 5 bases had no gene match. Germline lookup yields CDR1 LGHDT and CDR2 YNNKEL (reference sequence). The length of the CDR3 is 15 residues. The chain's CDR3 is CASSLGDSGNQPQHF. The CDR3 region has the DNA TGTGCCAGCAGCCTTGGGGACAGTGGCAATCAGCCCCAGCATTTT.

The V call is TRBV30, the J call TRBJ1-1; the D is unclear. Trimming left V 3 bases short and J 10 bases short, with 12 bases between. Germline lookup yields CDR1 GTSNPN and CDR2 SVGIG (reference sequence). The CDR3 has 11 amino acids. The CDR3 reads CAWRGRVIAFF. The CDR3 nucleotides read TGTGCCTGGAGGGGTCGGGTGATAGCTTTCTTT.

The gene calls are TRBV19 and TRBJ1-1; D unclear. This CDR3 contains 14 residues. V lost 4 bases and J lost 0, with 9 bases in between. From germline, CDR1 is LNHDA and CDR2 SQIVND (reference sequence). The CDR3 nucleotides are TGTGCCAGTAGTAGGTACGGGATGAACACTGAAGCTTTCTTT. Protein: CASSRYGMNTEAFF.

The DNA of the CDR3 is TGTGCCAGCAGCGAAAGACAGGGGGCGGGGGATACGCAGTATTTT. Its translation is CASSERQGAGDTQYF. The V call is TRBV9, the J call TRBJ2-3; 10 bases agree with TRBD1. This CDR3 is 15 amino acids long. The V and J ends lost 3 bases and 6 bases, in that order; junction bases with no gene match: 7. Germline loops: CDR1 SGDLS, CDR2 YYNGEE.

The chain combines TRBV20-1 with TRBJ2-3; D unresolved. CDR3 length equals 11 residues. Germline CDR1 is DFQATT and CDR2 is SNEGSKA (reference sequence). Trimming took off 3 bases at V and 6 bases at J, with 7 bases between the two ends. CDR3 sequence reads: CSASLADTQYF. Here the CDR3 DNA reads TGCAGTGCTAGTCTTGCGGATACGCAGTATTTT.

The V gene is TRBV25-1, the J gene TRBJ1-1; D ambiguous. Germline V gene lookup returns CDR1 MGHDK and CDR2 SYGVNS. This CDR3 contains 13 residues. Trimming pared 6 bases from V and 0 bases from J, leaving 8 bases between. The CDR3 spells CASSGTVNTEAFF. In nucleotides, the CDR3 is TGTGCCAGCAGCGGTACTGTGAACACTGAAGCTTTCTTT.

The V call is TRBV5-4, the J call TRBJ2-5; the match to TRBD2 covers 8 bases. The CDR3 is 16 residues long. Germline V gene sequence: CDR1 SGHNT, CDR2 YYREEE (reference sequence). Germline trimming cut 2 bases from V and 1 base from J; bases unmatched to any gene: 7. In DNA form, the CDR3 reads TGTGCCAGCAGCTTTGGTAGCGGGGCCTTCCAAGAGACCCAGTACTTC. Amino acid sequence: CASSFGSGAFQETQYF. Supplemented by reference TRBV5-4 and TRBJ2-5, the full variable domain reads ETGVTQSPTHLIKTRGQQVTLRCSSQSGHNTVSWYQQALGQGPQFIFQYYREEENGRGNFPPRFSGLQFPNYSSELNVNALELDDSALYLCASSFGSGAFQETQYFGPGTRLLVL.

V usage is TRBV5-1 and J usage is TRBJ2-1; 8 nucleotides align to TRBD2. Germline V gives CDR1 SGHRS, CDR2 YFSETQ. The CDR3 has 19 amino acids. J gave up 2 bases and V 3 bases, and 16 bases lay outside the gene matches. CDR3 loop: CASSWMAGPSGGAYNEQFF. The CDR3 region has the DNA TGCGCCAGCAGCTGGATGGCAGGGCCAAGCGGGGGAGCCTACAATGAGCAGTTCTTC. The whole variable domain, filled in from reference TRBV5-1 and TRBJ2-1, reads KAGVTQTPRYLIKTRGQQVTLSCSPISGHRSVSWYQQTPGQGLQFLFEYFSETQRNKGNFPGRFSGRQFSNSRSEMNVSTLELGDSALYLCASSWMAGPSGGAYNEQFFGPGTRLTVL.

This clone has a single count. The V gene is TRBV7-2, the J gene TRBJ1-4, with D hard to call. The CDR3 has 14 amino acids. V was cut by 1 base and J by 8 bases, with 11 bases left in between. Germline CDR1 SGHTA, CDR2 FQGNSA. This CDR3 is CASSLGQSKEKLFF. CDR3 nucleotides: TGTGCCAGCAGCTTAGGGCAGTCGAAAGAAAAACTGTTTTTT.